The present T cell receptor beta chain was sequenced within a study of shared clonotypes between healthy human individuals. Across the whole study: The study used three CD4 naive, three CD4 memory, two CD8 naive and one CD8 memory plate per donor.

Measured with immunoSEQ multiplex PCR; TCRdb has only the in-frame clones, and not every one. The sample lists millions of clones, 90% to 95% occurring once. The healthy adult donors were HIV-negative and reported no recent acute infections or vaccinations. Study-wide results and limits: Depth was large, yet rarefaction showed that sorted-subset sequencing was incomplete.

Trimming left V 2 bases short and J 2 bases short, with 6 bases between. The length of the CDR3 is 13 residues. CDR1 and CDR2 (germline): SGHTA, FQGTGA. This clone came up once. What it recognizes is unknown. This sample also contains other DNA sequences that code for the same CDR3. This chain connects TRBV7-3 to TRBJ2-5; no reliable D call. The sequenced sample was naive CD4+ T cells sorted from blood. Sample subset: CD45RA+ positively selected. This receptor was identified in a man aged 18 to 35 in good health. The CDR3 reads CASSLSRQETQYF. CDR3 sequence (DNA): TGTGCCAGCAGCTTATCTAGGCAAGAGACCCAGTACTTC.